The clone carrying this TCR beta chain was counted at least ten times. The antigen is unknown. The data originate from a study of T cells in Graves' hyperthyroidism and ophthalmopathy. Whole-study context: Before any treatment, at initial diagnosis, peripheral blood was collected. Study-level points and caveats: A model of 13 V-J features distinguished ophthalmopathy from stable hyperthyroidism.

PBMCs stemmed from 10 ml fresh peripheral blood. Amplification of TCR beta CDR3 regions was performed using RNA transcripts as template. Researchers ran a first-round RT-PCR on the TCR CDR3 using the HTBI primer set. Via MiXCR, TCRdb re-called the multiplex PCR reads, giving one row per CDR3 protein. The table has a few hundred thousand distinct CDR3 sequences, roughly an eighth seen once. This TCR was recovered from a woman between 35 and 50 years old with Graves' ophthalmopathy. Source material: blood.

CDR3 in amino acids: CASSASRGYNYGYTF. The CDR3 nucleotides read TGTGCCAGCAGCGCATCCAGGGGGTACAACTATGGCTACACCTTC. The chain has TRBV12-3 or TRBV12-4 and TRBJ1-2, with 7 bases that match TRBD1. V was clipped by 6 bases and J by 2 bases; unmatched bases: 9. The CDR3 has 15 amino acids.